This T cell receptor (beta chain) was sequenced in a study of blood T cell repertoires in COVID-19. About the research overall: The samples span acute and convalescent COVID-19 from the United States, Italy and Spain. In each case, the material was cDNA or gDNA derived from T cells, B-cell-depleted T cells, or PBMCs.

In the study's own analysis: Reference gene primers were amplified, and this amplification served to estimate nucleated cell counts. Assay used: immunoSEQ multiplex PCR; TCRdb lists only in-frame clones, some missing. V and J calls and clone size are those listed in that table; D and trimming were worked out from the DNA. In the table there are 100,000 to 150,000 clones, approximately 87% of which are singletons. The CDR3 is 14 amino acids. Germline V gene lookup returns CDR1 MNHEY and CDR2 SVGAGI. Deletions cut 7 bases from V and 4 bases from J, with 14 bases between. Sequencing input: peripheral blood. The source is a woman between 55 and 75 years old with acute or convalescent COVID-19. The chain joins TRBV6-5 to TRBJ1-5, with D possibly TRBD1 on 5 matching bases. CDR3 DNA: TGTGCCAGCAAACCGGACGGGGGTAATCAGCCCCAGCATTTT. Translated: CASKPDGGNQPQHF.